The clone carrying this T cell receptor beta chain was observed at least ten times. What it binds is unknown. There are 13 residues in the CDR3. The V end lost 0 bases, the J end lost 11 bases, and 15 bases lay between the germline ends. Germline assignment: CDR1 SGHRS and CDR2 YFSETQ. The source of the blood RNA was unsorted whole blood, and germline DNA was extracted as well. This record belongs to a study of tumor-infiltrating lymphocytes in primary liver carcinoma. Study-level points and caveats: Tumors significantly exceeded blood in top-250-clone fraction (p = 0.039). Tumor-adjacent and tumor-blood pairs shared a smaller degree of overlap than tumor region pairs.

TCR beta cDNA came from about 500 ng total RNA, primed with a constant-region primer. Modified slightly, ARM-PCR produced TCR beta libraries over three nested multiplex PCR rounds. TRBV1-TRBV30 forward primers paired with a C-beta reverse primer were used in the first two PCR rounds, which ran approximately 11 cycles each. Using its own MiXCR run on the multiplex PCR reads, TCRdb lists one record per CDR3 protein. The table records about 310,000 distinct CDR3 sequences, 65% of them present only once. Material: peripheral blood. This TCR derives from a man aged 35 to 55 with primary liver carcinoma and hepatitis B virus infection. The V call is TRBV5-1, the J call TRBJ2-7; D is unresolved. CDR3 loop: CASSLAGRSREYF. The CDR3 region has the DNA TGCGCCAGCAGCTTGGCCGGCCGGAGCAGAGAGTACTTC.